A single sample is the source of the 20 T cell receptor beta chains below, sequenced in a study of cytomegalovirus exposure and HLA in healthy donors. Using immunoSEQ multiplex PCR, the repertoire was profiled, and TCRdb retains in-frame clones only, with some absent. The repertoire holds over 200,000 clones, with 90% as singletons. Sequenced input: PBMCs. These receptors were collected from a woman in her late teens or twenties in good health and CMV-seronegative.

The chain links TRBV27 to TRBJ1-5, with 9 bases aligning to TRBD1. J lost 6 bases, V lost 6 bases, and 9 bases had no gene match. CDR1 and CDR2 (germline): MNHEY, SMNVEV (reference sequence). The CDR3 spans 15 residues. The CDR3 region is CASSIGTGSRQPQHF. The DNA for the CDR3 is TGTGCCAGCAGCATCGGGACAGGGAGTCGTCAGCCCCAGCATTTT.

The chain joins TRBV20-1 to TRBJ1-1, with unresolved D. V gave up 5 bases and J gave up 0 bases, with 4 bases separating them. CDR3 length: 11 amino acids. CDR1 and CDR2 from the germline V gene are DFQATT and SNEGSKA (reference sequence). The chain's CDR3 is CSAWLNTEAFF. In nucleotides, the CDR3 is TGCAGTGCTTGGCTGAACACTGAAGCTTTCTTT.

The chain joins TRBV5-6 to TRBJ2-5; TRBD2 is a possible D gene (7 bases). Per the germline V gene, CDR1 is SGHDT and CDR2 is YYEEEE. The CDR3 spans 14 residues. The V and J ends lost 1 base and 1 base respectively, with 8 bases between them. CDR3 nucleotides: TGTGCCAGCAGCTTGCGGGGGGCCCAAGAGACCCAGTACTTC. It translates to CASSLRGAQETQYF.

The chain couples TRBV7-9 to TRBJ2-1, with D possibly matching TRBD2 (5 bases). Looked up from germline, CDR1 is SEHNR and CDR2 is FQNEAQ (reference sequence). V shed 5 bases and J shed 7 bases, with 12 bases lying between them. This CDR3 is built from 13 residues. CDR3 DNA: TGTGCCAGCAGCACTCAGGAGGTGAATGAGCAGTTCTTC. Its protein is CASSTQEVNEQFF.

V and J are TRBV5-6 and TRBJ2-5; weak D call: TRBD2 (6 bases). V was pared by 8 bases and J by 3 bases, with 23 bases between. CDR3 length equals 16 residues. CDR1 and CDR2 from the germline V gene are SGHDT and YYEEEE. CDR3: CASGLLGGADKETQYF. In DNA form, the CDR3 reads TGTGCCAGTGGGTTATTGGGGGGTGCTGATAAAGAGACCCAGTACTTC.

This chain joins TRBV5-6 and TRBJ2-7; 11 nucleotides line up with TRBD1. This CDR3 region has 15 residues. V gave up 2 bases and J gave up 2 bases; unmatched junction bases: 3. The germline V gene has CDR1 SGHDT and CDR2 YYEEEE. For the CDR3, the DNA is TGTGCCAGCAGCTTAGGACAGGGGGCTACCTACGAGCAGTACTTC. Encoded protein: CASSLGQGATYEQYF.

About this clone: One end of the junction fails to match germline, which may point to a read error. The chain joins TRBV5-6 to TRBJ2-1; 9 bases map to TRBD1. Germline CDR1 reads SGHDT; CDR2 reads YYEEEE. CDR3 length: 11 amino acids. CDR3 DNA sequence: TGTGCCAGCAGCTTGGGACAGGGGGAGATCTTC. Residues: CASSLGQGEIF. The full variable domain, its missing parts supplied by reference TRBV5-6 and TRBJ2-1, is DAGVTQSPTHLIKTRGQQVTLRCSPKSGHDTVSWYQQALGQGPQFIFQYYEEEERQRGNFPDRFSGHQFPNYSSELNVNALLLGDSALYLCASSLGQGEIFGPGTRLTVL.

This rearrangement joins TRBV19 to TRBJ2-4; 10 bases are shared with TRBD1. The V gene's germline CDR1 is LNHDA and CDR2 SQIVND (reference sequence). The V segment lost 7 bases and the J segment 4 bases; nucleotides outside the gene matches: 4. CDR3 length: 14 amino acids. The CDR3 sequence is CASNRQGAKNIQYF. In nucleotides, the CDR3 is TGTGCCAGTAACCGACAGGGGGCTAAAAACATTCAGTACTTC.

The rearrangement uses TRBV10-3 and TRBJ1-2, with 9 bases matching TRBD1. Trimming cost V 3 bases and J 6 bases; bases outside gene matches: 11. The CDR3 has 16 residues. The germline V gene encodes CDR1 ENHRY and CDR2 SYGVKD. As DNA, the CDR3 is TGTGCCATCAGTGACGGGACAGGGATAATTCAGAATGGCTACACCTTC. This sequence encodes CAISDGTGIIQNGYTF.

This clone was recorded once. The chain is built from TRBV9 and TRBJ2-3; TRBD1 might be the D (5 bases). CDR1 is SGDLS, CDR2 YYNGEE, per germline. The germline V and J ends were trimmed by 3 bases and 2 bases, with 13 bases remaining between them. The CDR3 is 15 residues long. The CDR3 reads CASSGRGHLTDTQYF. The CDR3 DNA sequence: TGTGCCAGCAGCGGCCGTGGACACCTCACAGATACGCAGTATTTT.

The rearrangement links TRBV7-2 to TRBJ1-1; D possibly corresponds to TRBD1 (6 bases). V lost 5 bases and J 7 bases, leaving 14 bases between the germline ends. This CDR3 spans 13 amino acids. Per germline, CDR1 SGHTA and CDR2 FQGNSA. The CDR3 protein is CASSVDSGDEAFF. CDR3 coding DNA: TGTGCCAGCAGCGTGGACAGCGGGGATGAAGCTTTCTTT. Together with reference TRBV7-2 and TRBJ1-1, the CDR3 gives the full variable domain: GAGVSQSPSNKVTEKGKDVELRCDPISGHTALYWYRQSLGQGLEFLIYFQGNSAPDKSGLPSDRFSAERTGGSVSTLTIQRTQQEDSAVYLCASSVDSGDEAFFGQGTRLTVV.

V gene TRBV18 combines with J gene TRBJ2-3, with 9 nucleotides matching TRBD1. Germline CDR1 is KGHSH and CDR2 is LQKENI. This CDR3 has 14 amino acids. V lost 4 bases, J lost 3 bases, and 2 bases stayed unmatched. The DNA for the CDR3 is TGTGCCAGCTCACGTGGACAGGGGACAGATACGCAGTATTTT. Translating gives CASSRGQGTDTQYF.

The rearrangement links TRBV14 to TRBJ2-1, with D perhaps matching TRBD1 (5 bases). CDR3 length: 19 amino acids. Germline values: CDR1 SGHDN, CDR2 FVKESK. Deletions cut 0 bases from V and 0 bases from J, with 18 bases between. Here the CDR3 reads CASSQDSLADMSSYNEQFF. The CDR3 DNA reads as TGTGCCAGCAGCCAAGATTCATTGGCGGACATGAGCTCCTACAATGAGCAGTTCTTC. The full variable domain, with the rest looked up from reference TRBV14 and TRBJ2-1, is EAGVTQFPSHSVIEKGQTVTLRCDPISGHDNLYWYRRVMGKEIKFLLHFVKESKQDESGMPNNRFLAERTGGTYSTLKVQPAELEDSGVYFCASSQDSLADMSSYNEQFFGPGTRLTVL.

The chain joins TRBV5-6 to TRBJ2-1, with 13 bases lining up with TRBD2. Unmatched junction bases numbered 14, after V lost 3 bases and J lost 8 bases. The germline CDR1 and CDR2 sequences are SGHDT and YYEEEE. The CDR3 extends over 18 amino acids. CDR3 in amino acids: CASSSRTSGGAPSDEQFF. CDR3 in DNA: TGTGCCAGCAGCTCCCGAACTAGCGGGGGGGCCCCCAGCGATGAGCAGTTCTTC.

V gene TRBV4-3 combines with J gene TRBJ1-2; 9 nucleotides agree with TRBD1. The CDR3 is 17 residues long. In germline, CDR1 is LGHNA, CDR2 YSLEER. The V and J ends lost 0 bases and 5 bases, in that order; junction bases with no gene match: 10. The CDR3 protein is CASSQDPGQGRLYGYTF. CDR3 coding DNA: TGCGCCAGCAGCCAAGACCCGGGACAGGGCCGTTTATATGGCTACACCTTC.

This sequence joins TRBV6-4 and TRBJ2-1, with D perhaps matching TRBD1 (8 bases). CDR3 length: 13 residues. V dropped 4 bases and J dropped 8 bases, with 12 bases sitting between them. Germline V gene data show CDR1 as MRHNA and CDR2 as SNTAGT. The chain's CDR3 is CASSATGGDEQFF. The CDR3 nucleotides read TGTGCCAGCAGTGCTACAGGGGGGGATGAGCAGTTCTTC.

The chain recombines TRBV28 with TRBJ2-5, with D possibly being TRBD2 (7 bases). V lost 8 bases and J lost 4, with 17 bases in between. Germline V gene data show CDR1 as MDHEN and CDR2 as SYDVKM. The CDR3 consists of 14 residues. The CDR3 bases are TGTGCCAGCTCAACACCGGGGGGCGGAGAGACCCAGTACTTC. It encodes CASSTPGGGETQYF.

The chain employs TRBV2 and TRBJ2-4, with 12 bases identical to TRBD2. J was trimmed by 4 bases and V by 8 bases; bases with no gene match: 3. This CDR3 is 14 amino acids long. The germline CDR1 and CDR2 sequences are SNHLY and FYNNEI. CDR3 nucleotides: TGTGCCAGCTGGACTAGCGGGGTTAAAAACATTCAGTACTTC. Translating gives CASWTSGVKNIQYF.

CDR3 DNA sequence: TGTGCCAGTAGTATTTGGACAGAAAATGGCTACACCTTC. Translated, it gives CASSIWTENGYTF. The genes are TRBV19 and TRBJ1-2; D perhaps matches TRBD1 (6 bases). This CDR3 contains 13 residues. Per the germline V gene, CDR1 is LNHDA and CDR2 is SQIVND (reference sequence). V lost 3 bases and J lost 6, with 11 bases in between.

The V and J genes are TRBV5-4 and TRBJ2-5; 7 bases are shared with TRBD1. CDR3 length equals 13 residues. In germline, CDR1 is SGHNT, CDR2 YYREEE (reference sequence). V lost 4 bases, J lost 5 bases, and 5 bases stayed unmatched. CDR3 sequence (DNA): TGTGCCAGCAGCCCAGGGACAGTGGAGACCCAGTACTTC. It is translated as CASSPGTVETQYF.